This T cell receptor (beta chain) was observed in a study of T cell repertoires in cytomegalovirus infection. About the research overall: Based on public TCR beta signatures, there were indications of CMV infection and of a matching HLA type.

Broader study findings: Cumulative frequency of public TCR beta families picked out carriers of CMV plus the relevant HLA. HLA-C-restricted CMV clonotypes gave the most frequent clonotype in two of eight donors.

This clonotype has only a few counts. Its antigen is undetermined. The CDR3 is 14 residues long. V dropped 5 bases and J dropped 5; count of bases not matched to a gene: 6. Germline V gives CDR1 DFQATT, CDR2 SNEGSKA (reference sequence). TCRdb used MiXCR to reprocess the reads, holding one entry per CDR3 protein. The sample lists under 850,000 distinct CDR3 sequences, 35% occurring once. Material for sequencing was PBMCs. The clonotype originates from a human donor in good health (CMV status not recorded). Some clones in this sample may be carry-over from other donors' samples. This chain uses TRBV20-1 with TRBJ2-5; 12 bases agree with TRBD2. The CDR3 sequence is CSAHSSGRAETQYF. The CDR3 DNA reads TGCAGTGCTCATTCTAGCGGGAGGGCTGAGACCCAGTACTTC.